The next 7 T cell receptor beta chains were all read from a single sample in a study of spatial heterogeneity in lung cancer. Time point of the sample: blood at routine non-recurrence follow-up after resection. MiXCR, applied by TCRdb to the 5' RACE reads, yields one record per CDR3 protein. The table includes about 47,000 distinct CDR3 sequences, roughly 12% detected once. Sequences were derived from PBMCs, sampled at follow-up. These receptors all come from a male donor with early-stage non-small cell lung cancer.

This clonotype came up many times. The chain carries TRBV7-9 and TRBJ2-1; 13 positions agree with TRBD2. The V segment lost 5 bases and the J segment 7 bases; nucleotides outside the gene matches: 11. The CDR3 runs to 17 residues. The germline gives CDR1 SEHNR, CDR2 FQNEAQ (reference sequence). CDR3 in DNA: TGTGCCAGCAGCCCAAGGACTAGCGGGAGTTTGAAGAATGAGCAGTTCTTC. Residues: CASSPRTSGSLKNEQFF.

This clonotype was seen more than once but under ten times. A read error is likely, as this CDR3 ends without the conserved phenylalanine or tryptophan. Here the CDR3 DNA reads TGTGCCAGCAGCTATACTTACAGGGGATCCACTGAAGCTTTCTCT. It codes for CASSYTYRGSTEAFS. The chain uses TRBV11-2 and TRBJ1-1, with 7 bases aligning to TRBD1. Germline lookup yields CDR1 SGHAT and CDR2 FQNNGV. Germline trimming cut 4 bases from V and 4 bases from J; bases unmatched to any gene: 9. CDR3 length: 15 residues.

This clonotype was recorded at least ten times. The chain links TRBV5-1 to TRBJ2-7; TRBD1 agrees at 7 bases. J was trimmed by 3 bases and V by 5 bases; bases with no gene match: 17. The CDR3 extends over 17 amino acids. Germline CDR1 and CDR2: SGHRS and YFSETQ. The CDR3 loop reads CASSLLGPQDRNYEQYF. The CDR3 region has the DNA TGCGCCAGCAGTTTATTGGGACCTCAGGACAGGAACTACGAGCAGTACTTC.

This clonotype was detected many times. The rearrangement links TRBV20-1 to TRBJ2-4, with 11 bases aligning to TRBD2. Per the germline V gene, CDR1 is DFQATT and CDR2 is SNEGSKA (reference sequence). V lost 3 bases, J lost 9 bases, and 10 bases stayed unmatched. The CDR3 runs to 15 residues. CDR3 coding DNA: TGCAGTGCTAGCGGTTGGCTAGCGGGGGGAGGCATTCAGTACTTC. Protein product: CSASGWLAGGGIQYF.

About this clonotype itself: This may come from a read error, since a much larger clone is one base off. The J gene is TRBJ2-7, the V gene TRBV20-1; D could derive from TRBD1 or TRBD2 (5 bases each). Germline CDR1 reads DFQATT; CDR2 reads SNEGSKA (reference sequence). This CDR3 contains 15 residues. The CDR3 sequence: CSARPPGQSWDEPYF. The DNA for the CDR3 is TGCAGTGCTAGGCCCCCCGGCCAGTCATGGGACGAGCCGTACTTC.

This clonotype was seen only a few times. The chain recombines TRBV24-1 with TRBJ2-2, with a weak D call TRBD2 (6 bases). Trimming stripped 0 bases from V and 6 bases from J, with 16 bases between. CDR3 length: 17 amino acids. CDR1 and CDR2 (germline): KGHDR, SFDVKD. CDR3 region: CATSDLPGLRAPGELFF. DNA of the CDR3: TGTGCCACCAGTGATTTGCCGGGACTCCGGGCGCCCGGGGAGCTGTTTTTT.

This clonotype occurred many times. DNA for the CDR3: TGCGCCAGCAGCCAAGGGGAGAGGGGTCGGCAGCCCCAGCATTTT. Encoded protein: CASSQGERGRQPQHF. This chain uses TRBV4-1 with TRBJ1-5; tentatively, D is TRBD1 (5 bases). The germline V gene encodes CDR1 MGHRA and CDR2 YSYEKL. Trimming took 1 base from V and 7 from J, leaving 14 bases between them. The CDR3 totals 15 residues.